The entry below gives a single TCR beta chain sequence along with its context. These data belong to a study of T cell responses to AZD1222 COVID-19 vaccine. Some clones are missing from TCRdb's copy, which holds only in-frame ones; the method was immunoSEQ multiplex PCR. The sample lists under 150,000 clones, roughly 93% seen once, with over 2.5% in the top ten. The ends lost 0 bases at V and 1 base at J; junction bases unmatched: 2. The germline CDR1 and CDR2 sequences are SGHRS and YFSETQ. There are 15 residues in the CDR3. The chain carries TRBV5-1 and TRBJ2-3; 7 bases line up with TRBD2. The sequenced sample was peripheral blood, obtained on day 0 of AZD1222 vaccination. The source is an adult in good health. The CDR3 DNA is TGCGCCAGCAGCTTGGAGCTAGCGGGCACAGATACGCAGTATTTT. It yields the protein CASSLELAGTDTQYF.